The 24 T cell receptor beta chains listed next were all sequenced from one sample in a study of T cells in Graves' hyperthyroidism and ophthalmopathy. Template material for amplifying TCR beta CDR3 regions consisted of RNA transcripts. HTBI primers were used for first-round RT-PCR of the TCR CDR3. MiXCR, run by TCRdb on the multiplex PCR reads, gives a single entry per CDR3 protein. The table has 250,000 to 300,000 distinct CDR3 sequences, approximately 15% seen once. The sequenced sample consisted of blood. The receptors stem from a woman aged 40 to 50 with Graves' hyperthyroidism.

This clonotype showed up many times. The DNA for the CDR3 is TGTGCCAGCAGCTTAAGATCCCGCGGGAGGGGAGAGAGTGGATACGAGCAGTACTTC. This codes for CASSLRSRGRGESGYEQYF. The V gene is TRBV11-3, the J gene TRBJ2-7; 9 bases fit TRBD2. V lost 2 bases, J lost 4 bases, and 18 bases stayed unmatched. CDR3 length: 19 residues. Germline loops: CDR1 SGHNT, CDR2 YENEEA.

This clonotype turned up a few times. V and J are TRBV4-2 and TRBJ2-2; 9 nucleotides agree with TRBD2. CDR1 and CDR2 (germline): LGHNA, YNFKEQ. The CDR3 runs 17 residues. Unmatched junction bases numbered 6, after V lost 1 base and J lost 3 bases. The CDR3 bases are TGTGCCAGCAGCCAAGCGTGGCGGGAGGGTGACACCGGGGAGCTGTTTTTT. It translates to CASSQAWREGDTGELFF.

V gene TRBV25-1 combines with J gene TRBJ1-4, with no clear D. Germline CDR1 is MGHDK and CDR2 is SYGVNS. V was clipped by 1 base and J by 7 bases, with 4 bases between them. This CDR3 region has 12 residues. The CDR3, as DNA: TGTGCCAGCAGTGAATTGGGTGAAAAACTGTTTTTT. This encodes CASSELGEKLFF.

This clonotype was counted many times. V gene TRBV18 combines with J gene TRBJ2-1; 8 bases map to TRBD2. This CDR3 has 15 residues. J was trimmed by 8 bases and V by 0 bases; bases with no gene match: 6. Germline V gives CDR1 KGHSH, CDR2 LQKENI. CDR3 sequence: CASSPPGTSTDEQFF. The CDR3 DNA reads TGTGCCAGCTCACCACCGGGGACTAGTACCGATGAGCAGTTCTTC.

This clonotype was observed many times. This chain joins TRBV7-2 and TRBJ2-1; 9 bases line up with TRBD2. The CDR3 sequence is 16 residues long. Germline CDR1 is SGHTA and CDR2 is FQGNSA. With V trimmed by 1 base and J by 6 bases, 7 bases remained unmatched. The CDR3 sequence is CASSLDSGGFSNEQFF. The CDR3 coding sequence is TGTGCCAGCAGCTTAGATAGCGGGGGTTTTTCCAATGAGCAGTTCTTC.

The table lists this clonotype with a few counts. The chain uses TRBV10-1 and TRBJ2-1, with TRBD2 matching 8 bases. Germline V gene sequence: CDR1 WNHNN, CDR2 SYGVQD (reference sequence). With V trimmed by 11 bases and J by 0 bases, 27 bases remained unmatched. The CDR3 is 21 amino acids. The CDR3 DNA is TGCGCCGGGATTAGAACCTTTAGCGGGAATACACTTGAGAGCTCCTACAATGAGCAGTTCTTC. It is translated as CAGIRTFSGNTLESSYNEQFF.

This clonotype was seen at least ten times. The chain is built from TRBV6-1 and TRBJ1-2, with TRBD1 matching 9 bases. Germline assignment: CDR1 MNHNS and CDR2 SASEGT. The CDR3 loop spans 14 amino acids. V was pared by 5 bases and J by 5 bases, with 6 bases of the junction left unmatched. CDR3 DNA sequence: TGTGCCAGCAGTACTGGGACAGGGTCGTATGGCTACACCTTC. It translates to CASSTGTGSYGYTF.

This clonotype was counted only a few times. CDR3 in amino acids: CASGPPGQGRYEQYF. The CDR3 region has the DNA TGTGCTAGTGGTCCCCCGGGACAGGGCAGATACGAGCAGTACTTC. The chain uses TRBV12-5 and TRBJ2-7, with 9 bases identical to TRBD1. V shed 5 bases, J shed 4 bases, and the junction held 9 bases outside the gene matches. The CDR3 has 15 residues. Germline CDR1 LGHNT, CDR2 FRNRAP.

In its sample, this clonotype was seen many times. The chain uses TRBV6-1 and TRBJ1-1; D not resolved. Germline CDR1 MNHNS, CDR2 SASEGT. The CDR3 runs to 12 residues. V gave up 7 bases and J gave up 3 bases, with 9 bases separating them. CDR3 in amino acids: CASTYFDTEAFF. The CDR3 DNA is TGTGCCAGCACGTACTTTGACACTGAAGCTTTCTTT.

This clonotype was recorded at least ten times. The genes are TRBV20-1 and TRBJ1-1; possibly TRBD1 for D (5 bases). The CDR3 has 13 residues. V shed 0 bases and J shed 3 bases, with 8 bases lying between them. Germline V CDR1 and CDR2: DFQATT, SNEGSKA (reference sequence). This CDR3 is CSAREGGDTEAFF. The CDR3 DNA reads TGCAGTGCTAGAGAGGGAGGGGACACTGAAGCTTTCTTT.

The chain carries TRBV14 and TRBJ2-7; D is ambiguous. Germline CDR1 reads SGHDN; CDR2 reads FVKESK. The CDR3 is made up of 15 amino acids. Trimming cost V 5 bases and J 2 bases, with 16 bases left between them. The CDR3 sequence: CASSSLVDRAYEQYF. As DNA, the CDR3 is TGTGCCAGCAGCTCCCTTGTGGATAGGGCCTACGAGCAGTACTTC.

This clonotype appeared many times. The chain links TRBV2 to TRBJ2-4, with TRBD2 matching 12 bases. CDR1 SNHLY and CDR2 FYNNEI come from the germline V gene. The J segment lost 0 bases and the V segment lost 6 bases, leaving 3 bases of the junction unmatched. CDR3 length equals 16 residues. CDR3 sequence (DNA): TGTGCCAGCAGCGTGGGACTAGCGGGAGCCAAAAACATTCAGTACTTC. This gives the protein CASSVGLAGAKNIQYF.

V gene TRBV7-9 combines with J gene TRBJ2-5; weak D call: TRBD2 (6 bases). This CDR3 spans 17 amino acids. The germline V gene has CDR1 SEHNR and CDR2 FQNEAQ (reference sequence). Trimming cost V 5 bases and J 4 bases, with 23 bases left between them. The CDR3 sequence: CASSLRRGAGGVETQYF. CDR3 in DNA: TGTGCCAGCAGCCTAAGGCGTGGGGCCGGCGGGGTAGAGACCCAGTACTTC.

The V and J genes are TRBV4-1 and TRBJ2-3; 10 bases line up with TRBD2. The CDR3 has 14 amino acids. V shed 2 bases and J 9 bases; nucleotides not matched to a gene: 5. Looked up from germline, CDR1 is MGHRA and CDR2 is YSYEKL. The CDR3 is CASSQSGRGGTQYF. CDR3 coding DNA: TGCGCCAGCAGCCAAAGCGGGAGGGGGGGAACGCAGTATTTT.

The chain has TRBV19 and TRBJ2-2; maybe TRBD1 (5 bases). With 7 bases removed from V and 8 bases from J, the gap between germline ends came to 14 bases. The CDR3 contains 13 residues. Germline CDR1 and CDR2: LNHDA and SQIVND (reference sequence). In DNA, the CDR3 is TGTGCCAGTACCCCAGGGTGGGGTGGGGAGCTGTTTTTT. Protein product: CASTPGWGGELFF.

The rearrangement joins TRBV12-3 or TRBV12-4 to TRBJ2-7; 9 nucleotides line up with TRBD2. The CDR3 has 15 residues. V gave up 1 base and J gave up 1 base; unmatched junction bases: 2. The CDR3 protein is CASSLGLADSYEQYF. CDR3 bases: TGTGCCAGCAGTTTAGGACTAGCGGATTCCTACGAGCAGTACTTC.

This clonotype was picked up many times. This CDR3 reads CSVDRLGQADTEAFF. CDR3 DNA: TGCAGCGTTGATCGGCTTGGACAGGCAGACACTGAAGCTTTCTTT. The V and J genes are TRBV29-1 and TRBJ1-1, with TRBD1 matching over 7 bases. CDR3 size: 15 residues. V trimming: 3 bases; J trimming: 3 bases; junction bases outside the gene matches: 10. CDR1 SQVTM and CDR2 ANQGSEA come from the germline V gene.

This clonotype has a count of ten or more. The V gene is TRBV28, the J gene TRBJ1-2, with a tentative D call TRBD1 (6 bases). V lost 7 bases and J lost 4, with 16 bases in between. The CDR3 consists of 14 residues. Per the germline V gene, CDR1 is MDHEN and CDR2 is SYDVKM. The CDR3 loop is CASNENRAGYGYTF. In nucleotides, the CDR3 is TGTGCCAGCAACGAGAACAGGGCGGGCTATGGCTACACCTTC.

Turning to this clonotype: A much more abundant neighbour one base away suggests this may be a read error. The chain links TRBV27 to TRBJ2-1; tentatively, D is TRBD2 (6 bases). The DNA end is more similar to TRBJ2-7, so the J call may be wrong. Per the germline V gene, CDR1 is MNHEY and CDR2 is SMNVEV (reference sequence). The CDR3 is 12 amino acids. DNA of the CDR3: TGTGCCACGGGACTCTCCTACAATGAGCAGTACTTC. Encoded protein: CATGLSYNEQYF.

This clonotype has just a few counts. This sequence joins TRBV6-1 and TRBJ2-1, with D possibly being TRBD2 (6 bases). V was cut by 6 bases and J by 2 bases, with 20 bases left in between. This CDR3 region has 17 residues. CDR1 is MNHNS, CDR2 SASEGT, per germline. The CDR3 loop reads CASSKRIRETPYNEQFF. CDR3 nucleotide sequence: TGTGCCAGCAGCAAACGGATACGGGAGACCCCCTACAATGAGCAGTTCTTC.

In its sample, this clonotype was seen many times. In DNA form, the CDR3 reads TGTGCCAGCAGTGTGGAACAGGGGAGGGCAGATACGCAGTATTTT. Translating gives CASSVEQGRADTQYF. The rearrangement links TRBV2 to TRBJ2-3, with D tentatively TRBD1 or TRBD2 (7 bases each). The length of the CDR3 is 15 residues. Trimming removed 4 bases at V and 4 bases at J, with 15 bases between. The germline gives CDR1 SNHLY, CDR2 FYNNEI.

The chain links TRBV7-9 to TRBJ2-1; D ambiguous. The ends were cut back, 5 bases at V and 4 bases at J, with 12 bases in the middle. This CDR3 is 14 amino acids long. Germline lookup yields CDR1 SEHNR and CDR2 FQNEAQ (reference sequence). The CDR3 region is CASSPRIEYNEQFF. CDR3 nucleotides: TGTGCCAGCAGCCCCCGGATTGAGTACAATGAGCAGTTCTTC.

This clonotype was recorded a few times. The chain joins TRBV7-8 to TRBJ2-5; 12 bases agree with TRBD2. Germline CDR1 and CDR2: SGHVS and FQNEAQ. The CDR3 has 17 residues. The ends lost 7 bases at V and 5 bases at J; junction bases unmatched: 14. The CDR3 is CASIGPKTSGSGETQYF. CDR3 DNA: TGTGCCAGCATTGGGCCGAAGACTAGCGGGAGCGGGGAGACCCAGTACTTC.

The chain couples TRBV5-1 to TRBJ2-5, with 9 bases fitting TRBD2. With 0 bases clipped from V and 3 bases from J, the junction kept 9 bases outside the gene matches. Per germline, CDR1 SGHRS and CDR2 YFSETQ. CDR3 length equals 17 residues. In DNA, the CDR3 is TGCGCCAGCAGCTTGGTTGGCGGGAGGGCCTCAAAAGAGACCCAGTACTTC. It translates to CASSLVGGRASKETQYF.